This TCR beta chain was captured in a study of regulatory T cells in long-lasting Graves disease (dated by TCRdb to the early 2020s). Study-level background: Persistent Graves' disease was defined as antithyroid drug treatment for over 5 years with persistently positive TSH receptor autoantibodies. Persistent Graves' disease patients were compared with newly diagnosed Graves' disease patients by peripheral blood TCR sequencing and RNA sequencing. The study was registered as a clinical trial and conducted in China. A total of around 35 samples underwent TCR sequencing, from 13 patients with persistent Graves' disease and 20 or so patients with newly diagnosed Graves' disease. Persistent Graves' disease patients in the clinical cohort had taken antithyroid drugs for approximately ten years on average.

Taken from cysteine to phenylalanine, the CDR3 has 14 residues. Only the CDR3 region is kept as DNA, spanning 42 bases read in frame from base 1. CDR1 and CDR2, per the germline V gene, are SNHLY and FYNNEI. Trimming at the junction amounts to 6 bases on V and 0 bases on J, and the germline ends lie 9 bases apart. The meaning of the sample's time point label: persistent/refractory GD, antithyroid drugs over 5 years with positive TRAb. For both TCR sequencing and RNA sequencing, RNA was extracted from PBMCs using TRIzol. Graves' disease was diagnosed according to American Thyroid Association guidelines. Recruitment of patients was carried out at an endocrinology department in Xi'an, China. From each patient, around 9.3 milliliters of peripheral blood was collected into an EDTA anticoagulant tube. PBMCs were isolated by Ficoll Paque Plus density gradient separation without further T cell sorting. An Agilent 2100 Bioanalyzer and agarose gel were used to check RNA quality, while a NanoDrop 2000 measured RNA concentration.

Library preparation used multiplex PCR. The instrument was an Illumina HiSeq 4000. iRepertoire HTBI primers and Arm-PCR amplification of CDR3 regions were used to construct TCR beta libraries. Gel purification was performed on PCR products prior to sequencing. The study's processing was this. Gene usage analysis of CDR3 amino acid clonotypes used the 60 to 80 TRBV and more than 13 TRBJ segments found across samples. COPE and FqMerger were used to merge the filtered high-quality paired reads into contigs. BLAST was used to align contigs to IMGT TRBV, TRBD and TRBJ reference genes, and CDR3 was defined according to IMGT. Any clonotype with a frequency above 0.1% was counted as a highly expanded clone. Repertoire diversity was measured by Shannon entropy, and V-J evenness by the Gini coefficient. Public clonotypes were defined as clonotypes shared by more than one individual. TCRdb reran the public reads through fastp at Q25 and MiXCR, keeping productive beta chains. Each CDR3 protein gets just one entry, which takes the most common genes and DNA from the rows behind it. Clone size and V and J calls follow TCRdb, not the original study. The sample table contains about 450,000 distinct CDR3 sequences; only one count was recorded for roughly a quarter of them. The ten biggest clones cover around 26% of the sample.

Study-level results and caveats: Persistent patients shared more public clonotypes among themselves (around 3,000) than newly diagnosed patients did (approximately 870). The study examined only peripheral blood because the primary lesion, thyroid tissue, could not be accessed. As a limitation, the authors acknowledged that the small sample size may reduce accuracy. Persistent disease showed preferential use of TRBV28, TRBJ1-2 and TRBJ2-5, whereas newly diagnosed disease favored TRBV20-1 and TRBJ2-1. Lower TCR Shannon entropy and fewer highly expanded clones were observed in persistent Graves' disease patients than in newly diagnosed patients, which suggested clonal expansion. Sequencing and analysis were restricted to the TCR beta chain.

As for this clonotype: This receptor's antigen is unknown. The sample holds no much larger clone one base away, and base qualities are not on file.

The source material was peripheral blood mononuclear cells (PBMCs), sampled when the disease was refractory, from a patient treated with antithyroid drugs. The chain is made from TRBV2 and TRBJ2-1, with the D segment identity uncertain. This clonotype was obtained from a female donor with Graves disease. The DNA is TGTGCCAGCAGCGAGAGGCTCTCCTACAATGAGCAGTTCTTC. It translates as CASSERLSYNEQFF.